Each of the 24 T cell receptor beta chains below was sequenced from the same sample in a study of shared clonotypes between healthy human individuals. Clones were read by immunoSEQ multiplex PCR, and TCRdb kept only the in-frame ones, dropping some. This repertoire shows about 490,000 clones, 81% found once; its top ten account for approximately 11%. What was sequenced was PBMCs. Every receptor here comes from a woman aged 40 to 49 in good health. Some clones in this sample may be carry-over from other donors' samples.

The V gene is TRBV28, the J gene TRBJ2-7; D perhaps matches TRBD2 (6 bases). Trimming removed 3 bases at V and 6 bases at J, with 12 bases between. The germline CDR1 and CDR2 sequences are MDHEN and SYDVKM. This CDR3 has 13 residues. The DNA for the CDR3 is TGTGCCAGCAGTTTCCGGACTACGGGCGAGCAGTACTTC. It specifies CASSFRTTGEQYF.

The V gene is TRBV30, the J gene TRBJ1-4; D not certain. The CDR3 is 15 amino acids. V lost 5 bases and J lost 5, with 18 bases in between. Looked up from germline, CDR1 is GTSNPN and CDR2 is SVGIG (reference sequence). CDR3 DNA sequence: TGTGCCTGGGGCCTTGGGGTAGCCCAAAATGAAAAACTGTTTTTT. Translation: CAWGLGVAQNEKLFF.

The chain has TRBV6-6 and TRBJ1-3, with D possibly being TRBD1 (5 bases). Germline values: CDR1 MNHNY, CDR2 SVGAGI (reference sequence). CDR3 length equals 15 residues. The V end lost 8 bases, the J end lost 4 bases, and 18 bases lay between the germline ends. Written as DNA, the CDR3 is TGTGCCAGCGGAAATTTCGGGGGGGTCGGAAACACCATATATTTT. Translation gives CASGNFGGVGNTIYF.

The chain employs TRBV30 and TRBJ2-6; D possibly uses TRBD1 or TRBD2 (5 bases each). This CDR3 spans 14 amino acids. From germline, CDR1 is GTSNPN and CDR2 SVGIG (reference sequence). The ends were cut back, 4 bases at V and 0 bases at J, with 7 bases in the middle. CDR3 in DNA: TGTGCCTGGAAGGGGACCTCTGGGGCCAACGTCCTGACTTTC. It codes for CAWKGTSGANVLTF.

This sequence joins TRBV30 and TRBJ2-3; D is ambiguous. Trimming removed 0 bases from V and 8 bases from J, with 9 bases in between. Germline values: CDR1 GTSNPN, CDR2 SVGIG (reference sequence). The CDR3 contains 12 residues. CDR3 loop: CAWSVGSFTQYF. CDR3 bases: TGTGCCTGGAGTGTCGGTTCCTTTACGCAGTATTTT.

J is TRBJ2-7 and V is TRBV19; TRBD1 is a possible D gene (6 bases). Between the trimmed V and J ends, which lost 3 bases and 8 bases, there was a span of 17 bases. Germline values: CDR1 LNHDA, CDR2 SQIVND (reference sequence). The CDR3 is 14 residues long. CDR3 nucleotides: TGTGCCAGTAGTATCTCGTCAGGGGAGACGAAGCAGTACTTC. As protein: CASSISSGETKQYF.

This clone was counted between two and nine times. The chain is built from TRBV5-4 and TRBJ2-1; D is uncertain. This CDR3 contains 14 residues. Germline V gives CDR1 SGHNT, CDR2 YYREEE (reference sequence). Trimming cost V 3 bases and J 9 bases, with 16 bases left between them. The CDR3 bases are TGTGCCAGCAGCTCCCCACGAAGATCCCCTGAGCAGTTCTTC. Its protein product is CASSSPRRSPEQFF.

The rearrangement uses TRBV4-1 and TRBJ2-2; D possibly corresponds to TRBD1 (5 bases). This CDR3 has 16 amino acids. V was trimmed by 0 bases and J by 12 bases, leaving 20 bases between them. Germline values: CDR1 MGHRA, CDR2 YSYEKL. The chain's CDR3 is CASSQDLQGPHRQLFF. In nucleotides, the CDR3 is TGCGCCAGCAGCCAAGATCTGCAGGGCCCACATCGACAGCTGTTTTTT.

The chain couples TRBV18 to TRBJ2-6, with a tentative D call TRBD2 (5 bases). The germline V gene encodes CDR1 KGHSH and CDR2 LQKENI. Trimming removed 0 bases from V and 3 bases from J, with 9 bases in between. This CDR3 is built from 16 residues. This CDR3 reads CASSPPGSDGANVLTF. CDR3 DNA sequence: TGTGCCAGCTCACCACCTGGGAGTGATGGGGCCAACGTCCTGACTTTC.

This clone was detected only a few times. The rearrangement uses TRBV5-1 and TRBJ2-7, with TRBD2 matching over 13 bases. Germline V gene data show CDR1 as SGHRS and CDR2 as YFSETQ. After removal of 8 bases from V and 3 bases from J, the junction contained 2 bases not matched to a gene. This CDR3 contains 13 residues. In DNA, the CDR3 is TGCGCCAGTGGGACTAGCGGGGTCTACGAGCAGTACTTC. This encodes CASGTSGVYEQYF.

This clone showed up just a few times. This probably arose from a read error, given a far larger clone one base away. This sample includes further DNA sequences coding for the same CDR3. This chain joins TRBV29-1 and TRBJ2-7, with a weak D call TRBD2 (6 bases). In germline, CDR1 is SQVTM, CDR2 ANQGSEA. The CDR3 totals 12 residues. Trimming removed 7 bases from V and 2 bases from J, with 12 bases in between. DNA for the CDR3: TGCAGCGCGCGGGATGGAACCTACGAGCAGTACTTC. Encoded protein: CSARDGTYEQYF.

The chain couples TRBV29-1 to TRBJ2-6; D may be TRBD2 (5 bases). Germline assignment: CDR1 SQVTM and CDR2 ANQGSEA. V lost 0 bases and J 1 base, leaving 10 bases between the germline ends. The length of the CDR3 is 16 residues. CDR3 sequence (DNA): TGCAGCGTTGAAGATCCCGGGGAATCTGGGGCCAACGTCCTGACTTTC. Translation: CSVEDPGESGANVLTF.

As regards this clone: A far larger clone lies a single base away; this is likely a read error. The genes are TRBV25-1 and TRBJ1-3; perhaps TRBD1 as D (5 bases). This CDR3 region has 16 residues. The germline gives CDR1 MGHDK, CDR2 SYGVNS. This CDR3 is CASSEKVGVSGNAIYF. The CDR3 bases are TGTGCCAGCAGTGAAAAGGTGGGGGTGTCTGGAAACGCCATATATTTT. The complete variable domain, with remaining parts taken from reference TRBV25-1 and TRBJ1-3, reads EADIYQTPRYLVIGTGKKITLECSQTMGHDKMYWYQQDPGMELHLIHYSYGVNSTEKGDLSSESTVSRIRTEHFPLTLESARPSHTSQYLCASSEKVGVSGNAIYFGEGSWLTVV.

This rearrangement joins TRBV27 to TRBJ2-7; 8 nucleotides agree with TRBD2. The CDR3 covers 16 residues. CDR1 and CDR2 from the germline V gene are MNHEY and SMNVEV (reference sequence). V shed 2 bases and J 2 bases; nucleotides not matched to a gene: 8. The CDR3 nucleotides are TGTGCCAGCAGTTTACGGGCCTCAGCGGGGGCCTACGAGCAGTACTTC. Translation gives CASSLRASAGAYEQYF.

The chain is built from TRBV10-2 and TRBJ1-1; no reliable D call. The CDR3 has 12 residues. Germline V gives CDR1 WSHSY, CDR2 SAAADI. V lost 4 bases, J lost 5 bases, and 8 bases lay in between. CDR3 sequence (DNA): TGCGCCAGCAGTGGGGTGAGGACTGAAGCTTTCTTT. Its translation is CASSGVRTEAFF.

This clone was seen only a few times. The rearrangement links TRBV5-1 to TRBJ2-3, with D maybe TRBD2 (6 bases). V was shortened by 3 bases and J by 0 bases, with 14 bases between the two germline ends. The length of the CDR3 is 16 residues. CDR1 and CDR2 (germline): SGHRS, YFSETQ. The CDR3 region has the DNA TGCGCCAGCAGCTCGGGACTCGACGCCAGCACAGATACGCAGTATTTT. Translated, it gives CASSSGLDASTDTQYF. The complete variable domain, with remaining parts taken from reference TRBV5-1 and TRBJ2-3, reads KAGVTQTPRYLIKTRGQQVTLSCSPISGHRSVSWYQQTPGQGLQFLFEYFSETQRNKGNFPGRFSGRQFSNSRSEMNVSTLELGDSALYLCASSSGLDASTDTQYFGPGTRLTVL.

The chain employs TRBV11-2 and TRBJ2-1; TRBD2 is a possible D gene (6 bases). This CDR3 is 14 amino acids long. Germline loops: CDR1 SGHAT, CDR2 FQNNGV. The V end was cut by 4 bases, the J end by 8 bases, with 15 bases between. DNA of the CDR3: TGTGCCAGCAGCTCCATGAGACTAGTACATGAGCAGTTCTTC. Translating gives CASSSMRLVHEQFF.

The J gene is TRBJ1-5, the V gene TRBV28, with D unresolved. Germline V gene lookup returns CDR1 MDHEN and CDR2 SYDVKM. This CDR3 has 13 amino acids. V lost 4 bases to trimming and J lost 7 bases, with 11 bases between them. Here the CDR3 reads CASSWGVDQPQHF. The CDR3 nucleotides are TGTGCCAGCAGTTGGGGTGTGGACCAGCCCCAGCATTTT.

With respect to this clone: The junction and the germline gene differ at one end; a read error may be behind it. V usage is TRBV6-5 and J usage is TRBJ2-1; TRBD1 agrees at 10 bases. The CDR3 extends over 13 amino acids. Germline values: CDR1 MNHEY, CDR2 SVGAGI. Here the CDR3 reads CASSYVPGTGVIF. The CDR3 bases are TGTGCCAGCAGTTACGTTCCCGGGACAGGGGTCATCTTC.

This chain links TRBV9 with TRBJ2-1; 7 positions match TRBD2. The CDR3 contains 15 residues. V shed 0 bases and J 7 bases; nucleotides not matched to a gene: 7. The V gene's germline CDR1 is SGDLS and CDR2 YYNGEE. The DNA of the CDR3 is TGTGCCAGCAGCGTAGACGCGGGAGTTTTAAATGAGCAGTTCTTC. It codes for CASSVDAGVLNEQFF. The full variable domain, with the rest looked up from reference TRBV9 and TRBJ2-1, is DSGVTQTPKHLITATGQRVTLRCSPRSGDLSVYWYQQSLDQGLQFLIQYYNGEERAKGNILERFSAQQFPDLHSELNLSSLELGDSALYFCASSVDAGVLNEQFFGPGTRLTVL.

The rearrangement links TRBV7-2 to TRBJ2-3; the D gene is possibly TRBD2 (5 bases). Looked up from germline, CDR1 is SGHTA and CDR2 is FQGNSA. The CDR3 has 13 amino acids. V gave up 6 bases and J gave up 6 bases, with 13 bases separating them. For the CDR3, the DNA is TGTGCCAGCAGACCCCCGGGGTTGGATACGCAGTATTTT. It translates to CASRPPGLDTQYF. Drawing the rest from reference TRBV7-2 and TRBJ2-3, the complete variable domain is GAGVSQSPSNKVTEKGKDVELRCDPISGHTALYWYRQSLGQGLEFLIYFQGNSAPDKSGLPSDRFSAERTGGSVSTLTIQRTQQEDSAVYLCASRPPGLDTQYFGPGTRLTVL.

V and J are TRBV29-1 and TRBJ2-1; 7 nucleotides match TRBD2. The length of the CDR3 is 13 residues. Germline loops: CDR1 SQVTM, CDR2 ANQGSEA. V trimming: 3 bases; J trimming: 4 bases; junction bases outside the gene matches: 3. As DNA, the CDR3 is TGCAGCGTTGAGGGGGGGTATTACAATGAGCAGTTCTTC. Protein product: CSVEGGYYNEQFF.

V gene TRBV4-3 combines with J gene TRBJ2-1; 10 nucleotides agree with TRBD1. Unmatched junction bases numbered 6, after V lost 3 bases and J lost 1 base. CDR1 is LGHNA and CDR2 is YSLEER in the germline V gene. The CDR3 sequence is 17 residues long. DNA of the CDR3: TGCGCCAGCAGCCAGGGACAGGGGACTTGGTCCTACAATGAGCAGTTCTTC. It encodes CASSQGQGTWSYNEQFF.

The CDR3 nucleotides read TGTGCCAGCAGAACGCAGGGCGACCCAAAAGATACGCAGTATTTT. Translating it yields CASRTQGDPKDTQYF. The gene calls are TRBV6-5 and TRBJ2-3; a possible D gene is TRBD1 (5 bases). Trimming took 6 bases from V and 5 from J, leaving 18 bases between them. Germline assignment: CDR1 MNHEY and CDR2 SVGAGI. The CDR3 is 15 amino acids.